One sample yielded the 17 T cell receptor beta chains listed below, sequenced in a study of blood T cell repertoires in COVID-19. The data were produced by immunoSEQ multiplex PCR, yet TCRdb's version contains in-frame clones alone and is incomplete. The repertoire consists of around 260,000 clones, with less than 90% occurring once and the leading ten covering approximately 4%. The sample was peripheral blood. These receptors were obtained from a man in his sixties who had recovered from COVID-19.

The chain uses TRBV9 and TRBJ2-1; 8 bases are a match to TRBD2. V lost 4 bases, J lost 11 bases, and 20 bases stayed unmatched. The germline gives CDR1 SGDLS, CDR2 YYNGEE. The CDR3 contains 17 residues. The CDR3: CASSPPSLAGFSFQQFF. In DNA form, the CDR3 reads TGTGCCAGCAGCCCTCCCTCCTTAGCGGGGTTTTCATTCCAGCAGTTCTTC.

This clone appeared a few times. V and J are TRBV7-9 and TRBJ2-1; a weak D match, TRBD2 (6 bases). Per the germline V gene, CDR1 is SEHNR and CDR2 is FQNEAQ (reference sequence). Trimming pared 5 bases from V and 0 bases from J, leaving 20 bases between. This CDR3 has 18 residues. CDR3 residues: CASSEPRDGLNSYNEQFF. CDR3 nucleotides: TGTGCCAGCAGCGAACCCAGGGACGGACTAAACTCCTACAATGAGCAGTTCTTC.

The table lists this clone with a few counts. The J gene is TRBJ1-2, the V gene TRBV6-2 or TRBV6-3; D perhaps matches TRBD1 (5 bases). Germline CDR1 MNHEY, CDR2 SVGEGT. Trimming shortened V by 6 bases and J by 5 bases, and 13 bases separated the two germline ends. This CDR3 region has 13 residues. The CDR3 loop is CASSTQAGYGYTF. CDR3 DNA sequence: TGTGCCAGCAGCACTCAGGCAGGGTATGGCTACACCTTC.

The V gene is TRBV18, the J gene TRBJ2-7; 7 bases are a match to TRBD1. The germline V gene has CDR1 KGHSH and CDR2 LQKENI. Trimming took 6 bases from V and 0 from J; bases not matched to a gene: 8. The CDR3 consists of 15 residues. Here the CDR3 reads CASSPGQISSYEQYF. Here the CDR3 DNA reads TGTGCCAGCTCCCCGGGACAGATAAGCTCCTACGAGCAGTACTTC.

In DNA form, the CDR3 reads TGTGCCAGCAGCTTAGGCCGGCTAGCGGGGGGGCATGAGCAGTTCTTC. This sequence encodes CASSLGRLAGGHEQFF. The genes are TRBV11-2 and TRBJ2-1; 12 nucleotides match TRBD2. The J segment lost 8 bases and the V segment lost 1 base, leaving 6 bases of the junction unmatched. CDR1 and CDR2 from the germline V gene are SGHAT and FQNNGV. CDR3 size: 16 residues.

This chain links TRBV29-1 with TRBJ2-7; 7 positions agree with TRBD1. The length of the CDR3 is 12 residues. The V segment lost 4 bases and the J segment 2 bases; nucleotides outside the gene matches: 2. Germline V CDR1 and CDR2: SQVTM, ANQGSEA. The DNA for the CDR3 is TGCAGCGTTGGAGGGACAGCCTACGAGCAGTACTTC. It encodes CSVGGTAYEQYF.

The V gene is TRBV5-1, the J gene TRBJ2-3, with 8 bases that match TRBD1. The length of the CDR3 is 19 residues. J gave up 2 bases and V 1 base, and 15 bases lay outside the gene matches. The germline V gene encodes CDR1 SGHRS and CDR2 YFSETQ. Written as DNA, the CDR3 is TGCGCCAGCAGCTTGTACCCAACAGAGTCCAGGGGGCTCACAGATACGCAGTATTTT. This sequence encodes CASSLYPTESRGLTDTQYF.

The chain links TRBV5-1 to TRBJ2-7, with 7 positions matching TRBD1. Trimming cost V 0 bases and J 0 bases; bases outside gene matches: 6. Germline V gene lookup returns CDR1 SGHRS and CDR2 YFSETQ. CDR3 size: 16 residues. The CDR3 DNA reads TGCGCCAGCAGCTTGGTGACGGGACAGCCCTCCTACGAGCAGTACTTC. Translating it yields CASSLVTGQPSYEQYF.

The rearrangement uses TRBV9 and TRBJ1-2; the D gene is possibly TRBD1 (5 bases). The germline CDR1 and CDR2 sequences are SGDLS and YYNGEE. V shed 0 bases and J shed 8 bases, with 17 bases lying between them. The CDR3 runs to 15 residues. The CDR3 nucleotides are TGTGCCAGCAGCGTAGGAGGGGAGGCCTACTGGGGCTACACCTTC. Protein product: CASSVGGEAYWGYTF.

The gene calls are TRBV7-2 and TRBJ2-5, with a possible D match to TRBD2 (5 bases). Germline CDR1 and CDR2: SGHTA and FQGNSA. Trimming stripped 5 bases from V and 5 bases from J, with 15 bases between. The CDR3 covers 14 residues. CDR3 loop: CASSPRDWWETQYF. The CDR3 DNA reads as TGTGCCAGCAGCCCCCGGGATTGGTGGGAGACCCAGTACTTC.

The V gene is TRBV3-1 (or the pseudogene TRBV3-2), the J gene TRBJ2-1; 8 bases are shared with TRBD1. This CDR3 is built from 15 residues. V dropped 0 bases and J dropped 8; count of bases not matched to a gene: 6. CDR1 and CDR2 (germline): LGHDT, YNNKEL (reference sequence). CDR3 sequence (DNA): TGTGCCAGCAGCCAAGACAGGACAGGGAAGGATGAGCAGTTCTTC. Its protein is CASSQDRTGKDEQFF.

The J gene is TRBJ1-4, the V gene TRBV9; 11 nucleotides agree with TRBD1. V gave up 5 bases and J gave up 8 bases; unmatched junction bases: 5. This CDR3 comprises 14 residues. The V gene's germline CDR1 is SGDLS and CDR2 YYNGEE. The CDR3 nucleotides read TGTGCCAGCAGTGCGGGACAGGGGGGGGAAAAACTGTTTTTT. Residues: CASSAGQGGEKLFF.

The V and J genes are TRBV20-1 and TRBJ2-3; 9 bases map to TRBD2. Germline lookup yields CDR1 DFQATT and CDR2 SNEGSKA (reference sequence). J gave up 2 bases and V 3 bases, and 6 bases lay outside the gene matches. CDR3 length: 15 residues. CDR3 sequence reads: CSASLGGGATDTQYF. In DNA, the CDR3 is TGCAGTGCTAGTCTCGGCGGGGGGGCCACAGATACGCAGTATTTT.

To note about this clone: The junction does not match germline at one end; this may be a read error. The gene calls are TRBV12-3 or TRBV12-4 and TRBJ2-3, with 8 bases aligning to TRBD2. The CDR3 length is 11 residues. The CDR3 loop is CASSVAGSKYF. The CDR3 DNA reads TGTGCCAGCAGTGTAGCGGGGAGTAAGTATTTT.

This chain joins TRBV3-1 (or the pseudogene TRBV3-2) and TRBJ2-2; 8 bases match TRBD2. This CDR3 has 17 amino acids. Germline V gene data show CDR1 as LGHDT and CDR2 as YNNKEL (reference sequence). The ends lost 0 bases at V and 0 bases at J; junction bases unmatched: 3. The CDR3 DNA reads TGTGCCAGCAGCCAAGATAGGCGGGAGGCGAACACCGGGGAGCTGTTTTTT. It translates to CASSQDRREANTGELFF.

The CDR3 here is CASSQEGGGGANQPQHF. The CDR3 DNA is TGCGCCAGCAGCCAAGAAGGAGGGGGGGGCGCAAATCAGCCCCAGCATTTT. V gene TRBV4-1 combines with J gene TRBJ1-5; a weak D match, TRBD1 (6 bases). The CDR3 is 17 residues long. V was shortened by 0 bases and J by 4 bases, with 16 bases between the two germline ends. In germline, CDR1 is MGHRA, CDR2 YSYEKL.

The chain carries TRBV4-1 and TRBJ2-7; 8 bases match TRBD2. J was trimmed by 3 bases and V by 0 bases; bases with no gene match: 7. There are 16 residues in the CDR3. Germline V lookup: CDR1 MGHRA, CDR2 YSYEKL. For the CDR3, the DNA is TGCGCCAGCAGCCAAGACCCTAGCGGGCGAAACTACGAGCAGTACTTC. It is translated as CASSQDPSGRNYEQYF.